The TCR beta chain under discussion was sequenced for a study of T cells after yellow fever vaccination. Overall study results and limits: Compared with primary, the secondary response was weaker and peaked at day 5, not 15.

Germline-derived CDR1 and CDR2 are SQVTM and ANQGSEA. CDR3 length: 15 amino acids. Trimming shortened V by 5 bases and J by 4 bases, and 18 bases separated the two germline ends. This clonotype was observed at least ten times. Its antigen is unidentified. A 5'RACE template-switching step, the method used to make TCR cDNA, added a universal primer site and UMIs. TCRdb itself ran the 5' RACE reads through MiXCR, one entry per CDR3 protein. The sample lists over 110,000 distinct CDR3 sequences; roughly 8.2% were seen once. The material was CD4+ T cells sorted from PBMCs, obtained 5 days after the yellow fever booster vaccination. The chain uses TRBV29-1 and TRBJ2-1, with D tentatively TRBD1 (6 bases). The clonotype comes from a young man who received the YFV17D yellow fever vaccine. CDR3 sequence (DNA): TGCAGCGTTCGAAGGGGGACCAGGGTTTACAATGAGCAGTTCTTC. It is translated as CSVRRGTRVYNEQFF.